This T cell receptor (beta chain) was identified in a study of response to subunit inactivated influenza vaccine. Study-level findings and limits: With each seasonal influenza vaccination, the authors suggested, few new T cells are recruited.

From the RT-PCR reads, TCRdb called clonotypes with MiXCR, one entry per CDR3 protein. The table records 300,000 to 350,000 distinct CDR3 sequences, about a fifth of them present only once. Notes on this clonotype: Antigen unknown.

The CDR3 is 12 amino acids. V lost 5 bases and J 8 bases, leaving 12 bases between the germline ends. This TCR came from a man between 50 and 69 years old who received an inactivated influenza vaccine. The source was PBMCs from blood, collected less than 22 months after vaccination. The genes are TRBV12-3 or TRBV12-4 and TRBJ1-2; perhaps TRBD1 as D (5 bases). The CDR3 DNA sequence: TGTGCCAGCAGTGCCGGGACGCGAGGCTACACCTTC. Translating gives CASSAGTRGYTF.